This TCR beta chain was obtained from a study of blood T cell repertoires in COVID-19 (dated by TCRdb to the early 2020s). General notes on the study: Samples covering the acute and convalescent phases of COVID-19 were provided by collaborators in the United States, Italy and Spain. The prospective study material was composed of cDNA or gDNA derived from T cells, B-cell-depleted T cells, or PBMCs. Deeply sampled blood TCRbeta repertoires from subjects exposed to, actively infected with, or recovered from COVID-19 were included in the dataset. The repertoires were made available in a free public database intended to serve as a resource for research on the immune response to SARS-CoV-2. Samples came from the ongoing ImmuneRACE study (first 160 participants) plus 1,254 subjects from 6 global collaborators. Sample metadata almost always included a de-identified subject ID, COVID-19 status, age in years and sex. HLA class I and class II types, where available, came from metadata supplied by the sample provider rather than from assay-based typing. Study-wide conclusions, independent of this receptor: The amount of clinical and demographic metadata varied by source and participant and was provided uncurated.

One collaborating source in Seattle enrolled patients during active infection and followed them longitudinally through the course of disease. Collaborating institutions collected whole blood in K2EDTA tubes following their own protocols. Collaborator samples were shipped for TCRbeta analysis as frozen whole blood, isolated PBMCs, or DNA extracted from either sample type. For this clone: Which antigen it targets is not known. No base-level quality is on record; no much larger clone is a single base apart.

TCRbeta CDR3 regions were amplified from genomic DNA by means of the immunoSEQ Assay, a bias-controlled multiplex PCR. The paper's processing steps were these. The number of nucleated cells in each sample was estimated by amplification of reference gene primers within the assay. To quantify the absolute abundance of each unique TCRbeta CDR3 rearrangement, sequence reads were collapsed and filtered. For each sample, productive Simpson clonality was calculated as the square root of Simpson's diversity index over productive rearrangements. Here the immuneACCESS table is served through TCRdb, limited to in-frame sequences with V and J called. Missing clones are a known gap in these copies; in checked studies unresolved V genes cover under half, and the rest lacks a known reason. That table furnishes V, J and clone size, whereas the DNA furnished D and trimming. The sample table holds about 500,000 clones, of which 89% were seen once. The ten most abundant clones make up 0.75% to 0.9% of the sample.

Including the terminal cysteine and phenylalanine, the CDR3 comprises 13 residues. The read is trimmed to its CDR3 DNA, 39 bases read in frame from base 1. The V and J ends are trimmed by 4 bases and 3 bases, leaving 6 bases between them. From a lookup of the germline V gene (reference sequence), CDR1 and CDR2 are LGHDT and YNNKEL. The clonotype originates from a man aged 18 to 30 with COVID-19, enrolled during active disease. This sequence uses TRBV3-1 (or the pseudogene TRBV3-2) and TRBJ2-2; 6 matching bases give a weak D call of TRBD2. The material sequenced was peripheral blood. The nucleotide sequence is given as TGTGCCAGCAGCCGGGAGGACACCGGGGAGCTGTTTTTT. Translation gives CASSREDTGELFF.